The 30 T cell receptor beta chains reported below all come from one sample, sequenced in a study of shared clonotypes between healthy human individuals. TCRdb's copy holds only in-frame clones and misses some; the assay was immunoSEQ multiplex PCR. The table lists around 1.1 million clones, around 82% of them singletons, with 0.55% to 0.7% in the top ten. The sample was memory CD4+ T cells from PBMCs. This sample's subset: CD45RA-negative fraction. Every receptor here comes from a man aged 18-30 years in good health. Some clones in this sample may be carry-over from other donors' samples.

The chain combines TRBV5-1 with TRBJ2-5, with 8 bases aligning to TRBD1. V gave up 3 bases and J gave up 5 bases; unmatched junction bases: 9. Germline V gives CDR1 SGHRS, CDR2 YFSETQ. The CDR3 has 15 residues. The CDR3 loop is CASSSGQGSEETQYF. CDR3 nucleotide sequence: TGCGCCAGCAGCTCCGGACAGGGCAGTGAGGAGACCCAGTACTTC.

The genes are TRBV30 and TRBJ2-1, with D uncertain. The germline V and J ends were trimmed by 1 base and 8 bases, with 21 bases remaining between them. Germline V gene sequence: CDR1 GTSNPN, CDR2 SVGIG (reference sequence). The CDR3 sequence is 16 residues long. CDR3 protein: CAWSESGPARSDEQFF. The CDR3 bases are TGTGCCTGGAGTGAATCCGGACCAGCAAGGAGCGATGAGCAGTTCTTC.

J is TRBJ2-5 and V is TRBV27; 10 positions agree with TRBD2. Per the germline V gene, CDR1 is MNHEY and CDR2 is SMNVEV (reference sequence). This CDR3 has 14 amino acids. V lost 5 bases and J lost 7; bases outside the gene matches: 7. CDR3 loop: CASSQHWTSGTQYF. The CDR3 DNA follows: TGTGCCAGCAGTCAACATTGGACTAGCGGGACCCAGTACTTC.

This chain joins TRBV7-8 and TRBJ1-5; possible D gene TRBD1, 6 bases. CDR3 size: 17 residues. V lost 5 bases and J lost 6, with 23 bases in between. Germline assignment: CDR1 SGHVS and CDR2 FQNEAQ. The CDR3: CASSPVDERGASQPQHF. Written as DNA, the CDR3 is TGTGCCAGCAGCCCCGTCGATGAACGGGGGGCTAGTCAGCCCCAGCATTTT.

Only a few counts were recorded for this clone. The chain links TRBV6-1 to TRBJ2-7; TRBD2 matches at 10 bases. V lost 7 bases to trimming and J lost 8 bases; unmatched junction nucleotides: 11. Germline CDR1 and CDR2: MNHNS and SASEGT. The CDR3 is 14 amino acids. CDR3 protein: CASIPGGLADKQYF. The DNA of the CDR3 is TGTGCCAGCATACCCGGAGGACTAGCGGATAAGCAGTACTTC.

V and J are TRBV6-5 and TRBJ1-1; 8 bases are shared with TRBD1. Germline loops: CDR1 MNHEY, CDR2 SVGAGI. V shed 6 bases and J 1 base; nucleotides not matched to a gene: 7. The CDR3 has 15 amino acids. CDR3 coding DNA: TGTGCCAGCAGCCGCAGGACAGGGCCGAACACTGAAGCTTTCTTT. Its translation: CASSRRTGPNTEAFF.

The chain has TRBV5-6 and TRBJ2-7; 9 nucleotides line up with TRBD2. Trimming removed 2 bases from V and 4 bases from J; junction bases left unmatched: 10. CDR1 and CDR2 from the germline V gene are SGHDT and YYEEEE. CDR3 length: 16 amino acids. Here the CDR3 reads CASSFFLAGASYEQYF. The CDR3 DNA sequence: TGTGCCAGCAGCTTTTTTTTAGCGGGAGCGTCGTACGAGCAGTACTTC. The variable domain in full, completed from reference TRBV5-6 and TRBJ2-7, reads DAGVTQSPTHLIKTRGQQVTLRCSPKSGHDTVSWYQQALGQGPQFIFQYYEEEERQRGNFPDRFSGHQFPNYSSELNVNALLLGDSALYLCASSFFLAGASYEQYFGPGTRLTVT.

V and J are TRBV10-3 and TRBJ2-3, with TRBD2 matching over 9 bases. The ends lost 2 bases at V and 5 bases at J; junction bases unmatched: 11. This CDR3 is 17 amino acids long. The germline V gene encodes CDR1 ENHRY and CDR2 SYGVKD. CDR3 residues: CAISEAGWLAGRDTQYF. Written as DNA, the CDR3 is TGTGCCATCAGTGAGGCGGGGTGGCTAGCGGGACGAGATACGCAGTATTTT.

The gene calls are TRBV25-1 and TRBJ1-2; TRBD1 might be the D (5 bases). The CDR3 covers 14 residues. Germline V gene lookup returns CDR1 MGHDK and CDR2 SYGVNS. Trimming shortened V by 4 bases and J by 3 bases, and 12 bases separated the two germline ends. The DNA for the CDR3 is TGTGCCAGCAGTGTGGGGCTAGGGGACTATGGCTACACCTTC. Its translation is CASSVGLGDYGYTF.

Concerning this clone: The sample has other DNA sequences that encode this CDR3 too. The rearrangement joins TRBV5-1 to TRBJ1-5; D might be TRBD1 (5 bases). Germline V lookup: CDR1 SGHRS, CDR2 YFSETQ. The length of the CDR3 is 14 residues. Trimming shortened V by 0 bases and J by 7 bases, and 11 bases separated the two germline ends. The CDR3 nucleotides are TGCGCCAGCAGCTTGGATGGGGGGGGACAGCCCCAGCATTTT. Translation gives CASSLDGGGQPQHF. The full variable domain, with the rest looked up from reference TRBV5-1 and TRBJ1-5, is KAGVTQTPRYLIKTRGQQVTLSCSPISGHRSVSWYQQTPGQGLQFLFEYFSETQRNKGNFPGRFSGRQFSNSRSEMNVSTLELGDSALYLCASSLDGGGQPQHFGDGTRLSIL.

The rearrangement uses TRBV2 and TRBJ2-7, with D possibly being TRBD1 (5 bases). The CDR3 loop spans 14 amino acids. Germline V gene lookup returns CDR1 SNHLY and CDR2 FYNNEI. The germline V and J ends were trimmed by 2 bases and 3 bases, with 11 bases remaining between them. The CDR3 region has the DNA TGTGCCAGCAGTGAACAGGGCAGAGACTACGAGCAGTACTTC. It yields the protein CASSEQGRDYEQYF.

This clone came up a few times. Different DNA sequences within this sample yield the same CDR3. V gene TRBV29-1 combines with J gene TRBJ2-3; a possible D gene is TRBD2 (5 bases). Trimming pared 3 bases from V and 1 base from J, leaving 5 bases between. This CDR3 comprises 12 residues. CDR1 SQVTM and CDR2 ANQGSEA come from the germline V gene. CDR3 sequence (DNA): TGCAGCGTTGACGGGGGCACAGATACGCAGTATTTT. Its protein product is CSVDGGTDTQYF.

The count of this clone is one. The V and J genes are TRBV11-1 and TRBJ1-1; D might be TRBD1 (5 bases). The CDR3 is 15 residues long. Per germline, CDR1 SGHAT and CDR2 FQDESV (reference sequence). V was clipped by 2 bases and J by 1 base, with 11 bases between them. The CDR3 region is CASSLNGGPNTEAFF. Written as DNA, the CDR3 is TGTGCCAGCAGCTTAAACGGGGGACCGAACACTGAAGCTTTCTTT.

The rearrangement joins TRBV9 to TRBJ2-5; no reliable D call. CDR3 length equals 16 residues. Germline loops: CDR1 SGDLS, CDR2 YYNGEE. Trimming pared 4 bases from V and 0 bases from J, leaving 16 bases between. CDR3 nucleotides: TGTGCCAGCAGCCCAATACCAAGTGCGAACCAAGAGACCCAGTACTTC. Encoded protein: CASSPIPSANQETQYF.

A single count supports this clone. This rearrangement joins TRBV2 to TRBJ2-5, with 10 bases aligning to TRBD1. The length of the CDR3 is 15 residues. V was pared by 4 bases and J by 9 bases, with 11 bases of the junction left unmatched. Germline lookup yields CDR1 SNHLY and CDR2 FYNNEI. The CDR3 loop is CASSVRDRGGGAQYF. In nucleotides, the CDR3 is TGTGCCAGCAGTGTAAGGGACAGGGGCGGAGGGGCCCAGTACTTC.

This chain links TRBV5-6 with TRBJ1-5; D gene ambiguous. The CDR3 spans 14 residues. Per germline, CDR1 SGHDT and CDR2 YYEEEE. V dropped 1 base and J dropped 2 bases, with 7 bases sitting between them. The CDR3 sequence is CASSLRRGNQPQHF. The CDR3 bases are TGTGCCAGCAGCTTGAGAAGGGGCAATCAGCCCCAGCATTTT.

The rearrangement joins TRBV9 to TRBJ2-7; D is possibly TRBD1 (6 bases). The CDR3 sequence is 14 residues long. V dropped 5 bases and J dropped 0 bases, with 12 bases sitting between them. The germline gives CDR1 SGDLS, CDR2 YYNGEE. CDR3 region: CASSPRTVSYEQYF. CDR3 sequence (DNA): TGTGCCAGCAGTCCTCGGACAGTCTCCTACGAGCAGTACTTC. Full variable domain (rest looked up from reference TRBV9 and TRBJ2-7): DSGVTQTPKHLITATGQRVTLRCSPRSGDLSVYWYQQSLDQGLQFLIQYYNGEERAKGNILERFSAQQFPDLHSELNLSSLELGDSALYFCASSPRTVSYEQYFGPGTRLTVT.

Points on this clone: At the DNA level, this CDR3 is encoded by other sequences in the same sample as well. CDR3 sequence reads: CAWSTDTQYF. DNA of the CDR3: TGTGCCTGGAGTACGGATACGCAGTATTTT. The chain employs TRBV30 and TRBJ2-3; no clear D. Trimming took 2 bases from V and 6 from J, leaving 3 bases between them. Looked up from germline, CDR1 is GTSNPN and CDR2 is SVGIG (reference sequence). The CDR3 extends over 10 amino acids.

This chain links TRBV6-4 with TRBJ2-6; D unclear. Germline V gives CDR1 MRHNA, CDR2 SNTAGT. V was shortened by 3 bases and J by 2 bases, with 2 bases between the two germline ends. There are 13 residues in the CDR3. The CDR3 protein is CASSDAGANVLTF. Here the CDR3 DNA reads TGTGCCAGCAGTGATGCTGGGGCCAACGTCCTGACTTTC.

V gene TRBV30 combines with J gene TRBJ2-5; D not resolved. CDR1 is GTSNPN and CDR2 is SVGIG in the germline V gene (reference sequence). The CDR3 sequence is 13 residues long. Trimming left V 2 bases short and J 2 bases short, with 9 bases between. CDR3 bases: TGTGCCTGGAGTCTTGGAGTACAAGAGACCCAGTACTTC. Its translation is CAWSLGVQETQYF.

Details on this clone: This sequence may be a read error, since a much larger clone differs from it by one base. This chain connects TRBV7-3 to TRBJ1-2, with a tentative D call TRBD1 (6 bases). With 3 bases removed from V and 4 bases from J, the gap between germline ends came to 9 bases. The CDR3 contains 13 residues. The V gene's germline CDR1 is SGHTA and CDR2 FQGTGA. CDR3 DNA sequence: TGTGCCAGCAGCTTGGGGGCCGGCTATGGCTACACCTTC. Translating it yields CASSLGAGYGYTF. The full variable domain, completed using reference TRBV7-3 and TRBJ1-2, is GAGVSQTPSNKVTEKGKYVELRCDPISGHTALYWYRQSLGQGPEFLIYFQGTGAADDSGLPNDRFFAVRPEGSVSTLKIQRTERGDSAVYLCASSLGAGYGYTFGSGTRLTVV.

This chain uses TRBV6-1 with TRBJ2-3; 10 positions match TRBD2. The germline V gene has CDR1 MNHNS and CDR2 SASEGT. With 2 bases clipped from V and 5 bases from J, the junction kept 7 bases outside the gene matches. This CDR3 is built from 16 residues. For the CDR3, the DNA is TGTGCCAGCAGTGAAAGAGCGGGAGGGCCGGGAGATACGCAGTATTTT. Its translation: CASSERAGGPGDTQYF.

In its sample, this clone was seen once. This chain joins TRBV2 and TRBJ2-3; 8 bases are shared with TRBD1. This CDR3 comprises 15 residues. Per the germline V gene, CDR1 is SNHLY and CDR2 is FYNNEI. V lost 6 bases to trimming and J lost 5 bases; unmatched junction nucleotides: 10. This CDR3 is CASRAGGPWRDTQYF. CDR3 DNA sequence: TGTGCCAGCAGAGCAGGGGGCCCATGGCGAGATACGCAGTATTTT.

The chain is built from TRBV6-1 and TRBJ2-2; no clear D. Germline CDR1 MNHNS, CDR2 SASEGT. The CDR3 contains 13 residues. V was cut by 8 bases and J by 7 bases, with 14 bases left in between. The CDR3 coding sequence is TGTGCCAGCCAAGGGTTTGGTGGCGGGGAGCTGTTTTTT. This gives the protein CASQGFGGGELFF.

The chain has TRBV11-1 and TRBJ2-3, with TRBD2 matching 9 bases. Germline assignment: CDR1 SGHAT and CDR2 FQDESV (reference sequence). Trimming at V came to 8 bases and at J to 2 bases, leaving 8 bases not matched to a gene. The CDR3 is 15 residues long. CDR3 DNA: TGTGCCAGCTCGAAGAGGACTAGCGTCACAGATACGCAGTATTTT. As protein: CASSKRTSVTDTQYF.

This clone was seen a few times. CDR3 DNA: TGTGCCAGCAGCTTTAAGGGGAGGGAGACCCAGTACTTC. It is translated as CASSFKGRETQYF. The chain employs TRBV5-4 and TRBJ2-5, with a weak D call TRBD2 (6 bases). CDR1 and CDR2 (germline): SGHNT, YYREEE (reference sequence). CDR3 length: 13 amino acids. Trimming stripped 2 bases from V and 5 bases from J, with 10 bases between.

This clone was seen only a few times. The CDR3 nucleotides are TGTGCCAGTGCTCCCGGGACAGGAGGTCAGCCCCAGCATTTT. This encodes CASAPGTGGQPQHF. The chain combines TRBV19 with TRBJ1-5, with TRBD1 matching 8 bases. CDR3 size: 14 residues. Trimming cost V 8 bases and J 6 bases; bases outside gene matches: 9. Looked up from germline, CDR1 is LNHDA and CDR2 is SQIVND (reference sequence).

Comments on this clone: A much larger clone lies a single base off, so this may be a read error. This rearrangement joins TRBV5-5 to TRBJ1-5, with TRBD1 as a possible D gene (6 bases). V was shortened by 5 bases and J by 0 bases, with 12 bases between the two germline ends. This CDR3 contains 15 residues. Germline V gives CDR1 SGHKS, CDR2 YYEKEE (reference sequence). The CDR3 region is CASSLQGNSNQPQHF. The CDR3 coding sequence is TGTGCCAGCAGTTTACAGGGAAATAGCAATCAGCCCCAGCATTTT.

V and J are TRBV11-2 and TRBJ2-7; no clear D gene. CDR3 length equals 13 residues. Germline V lookup: CDR1 SGHAT, CDR2 FQNNGV. Trimming pared 3 bases from V and 2 bases from J, leaving 8 bases between. CDR3 region: CASSLRSTYEQYF. CDR3 sequence (DNA): TGTGCCAGCAGCTTGCGTTCCACCTACGAGCAGTACTTC.

The gene calls are TRBV6-5 and TRBJ2-1, with a tentative D call TRBD2 (6 bases). The CDR3 contains 14 residues. V was shortened by 5 bases and J by 9 bases, with 17 bases between the two germline ends. Germline V CDR1 and CDR2: MNHEY, SVGAGI. The chain's CDR3 is CASSGAARDGEQFF. The CDR3 DNA reads as TGTGCCAGCAGTGGAGCGGCGCGGGATGGTGAGCAGTTCTTC.